Sequencing of this TCR beta chain was carried out in a study of blood T cell repertoires in COVID-19. The overall study: Acute-phase and convalescent COVID-19 samples originated in the United States, Italy and Spain.

Authors' methods: Reference gene primer amplification gave nucleated cell count estimates. Assay: immunoSEQ multiplex PCR; the TCRdb copy retains only in-frame clones and omits some. The V and J calls and clone size are taken from that table; D and trimming were inferred from the DNA. The profile covers around 110,000 clones, with 90% appearing a single time and about 1.9% taken by the ten largest. The CDR3 loop spans 18 amino acids. Germline V CDR1 and CDR2: KGHSH, LQKENI. Trimming took 4 bases from V and 2 from J; bases not matched to a gene: 16. This sequence originates from a human donor with active COVID-19. The donor label of this sample is uncertain. The sample comprised peripheral blood. The chain uses TRBV18 and TRBJ1-2, with 7 nucleotides matching TRBD1. The CDR3 region is CASSLKAPRSGQNYGYTF. The CDR3 nucleotides read TGTGCCAGCTCACTAAAGGCCCCCCGCTCGGGACAGAACTATGGCTACACCTTC.